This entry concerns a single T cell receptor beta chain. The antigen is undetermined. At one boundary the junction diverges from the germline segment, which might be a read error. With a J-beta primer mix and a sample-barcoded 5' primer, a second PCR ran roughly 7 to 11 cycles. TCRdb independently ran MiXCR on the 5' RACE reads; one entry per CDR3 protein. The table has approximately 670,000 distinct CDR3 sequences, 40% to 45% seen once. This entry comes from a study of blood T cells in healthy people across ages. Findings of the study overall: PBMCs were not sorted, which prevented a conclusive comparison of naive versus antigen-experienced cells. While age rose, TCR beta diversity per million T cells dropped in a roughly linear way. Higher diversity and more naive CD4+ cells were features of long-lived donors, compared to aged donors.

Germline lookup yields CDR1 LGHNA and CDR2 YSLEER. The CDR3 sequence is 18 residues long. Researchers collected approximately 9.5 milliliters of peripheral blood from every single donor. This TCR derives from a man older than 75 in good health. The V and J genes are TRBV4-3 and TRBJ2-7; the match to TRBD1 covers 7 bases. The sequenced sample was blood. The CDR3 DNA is TGCGCCAGCAGCCAAGGAACTGGTTTAGGGGGCCTCCCCTACGAGCAGCACTTC. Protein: CASSQGTGLGGLPYEQHF.